This T cell receptor (beta chain) is from a study of cytomegalovirus exposure and HLA in healthy donors (dated by TCRdb to about 2017). For the study in its entirety: In an earlier analysis of several hundred of the donors, approximately 300 Gb of sequence data and roughly 100 million unique TCR beta sequences from roughly 200 million T cells were reported. An early release covering 550 to 700 HLA-typed donors comprised about 320 gigabases of sequencing data and tens of millions of unique TCR sequences. Across approximately 420 genotyped donors of the cohort, an average of about 220,000 unique TCR beta nucleotide sequences per donor were sequenced, and 15% to 20% of those sequences were non-productive. The study combined high-throughput TCR immunosequencing, statistical association of individual TCRs with disease status, and machine learning to predict cytomegalovirus infection status. All discovery cohort repertoires had been generated using a single sequencing platform. Class I and class II HLA loci were covered by the typing at four-digit resolution. About 5 DR-DQ haplotypes were handled as single units for association and clustering, since linkage in the cohort was strong. The study used immunosequencing to profile the T cell repertoires of some 600 subjects and linked those repertoires to cytomegalovirus serostatus. In a later analysis, previously published TCR beta repertoires from 500 to 750 donors were re-analyzed and high-resolution HLA genotyping was added so that TCR occurrence patterns could be studied. Donor age, sex, ethnicity and CMV serostatus were collected together with the repertoire data. An earlier analysis of approximately 640 of the donors applied high-throughput TCR beta sequencing to assess whether each TCR beta V gene segment acted as functional or pseudogenic. The genetic ancestry cluster associated with self-reported Caucasian donors included around four fifths of the roughly 410 genotyped donors. Typing coverage varied by locus: about 620-630 donors for A, B, C, DRB1 and DQB1; approximately 520 for DQA1; about 600 for DPA1; about 450 for DPB1. Rather than using new phenotypic data, the later analysis identified candidate immune exposures from TCR beta sequences and from how often those sequences occurred across donors. In a later genetic analysis, genome-wide SNP genotypes for about three fifths of the roughly 670 donors were used, and that subset was treated as a discovery cohort. The aim of the study was to test whether cataloging public T cell receptors could identify signatures of past pathogen exposure. A separate validation cohort of roughly 130 different subjects was used in addition to the roughly 640-subject first cohort. Overall study outcomes, separate from this receptor: Across donors, most TCR sequences were observed very rarely, whereas some public TCRs were present in many individuals. A further reported finding was that TCR beta sequences accurately predicted the HLA-A and HLA-B alleles for most subjects in the first cohort. In an earlier analysis of some 500 of the donors, most TCR beta V segments appeared in productive rearrangements about 87% or about 30% of the time, broadly matching IMGT annotations. A later analysis found that most CMV-associated TCR beta chains appeared HLA-restricted, with HLA associations seemingly driven largely by CMV exposure. A group of highly shared sequence variants was considered likely to be a technical artifact of the sequencing pipeline. The cohort was sequenced for TCR beta chains only, and without alpha or paired-chain data the features that could be detected were limited. A total of roughly 160 TCR beta chains were listed by the study as associated with cytomegalovirus. In vitro tests confirmed that a few of the cytomegalovirus-associated TCR beta chains recognize cytomegalovirus antigens. In a later analysis, TCR association rates were found to vary across HLA loci, with the most associated TCRs seen for DRB1 alleles and the fewest for HLA-C alleles. Presence/absence analyses assumed roughly uniform sequencing depth across donors, an assumption that may not hold. A later analysis reported that several top co-occurrence clusters appeared linked to parvovirus B19, influenza, CMV and Epstein-Barr virus. Because some donors lacked HLA typing at each locus, the association tests relied only on the typed subset. A later analysis associated 17,000 or so TCR beta sequences with specific HLA alleles at a false discovery rate of 0.05. According to the authors, the approach could potentially be generalized to other disease states and immunological phenotypes. Correlated functional status among segregating V segments might be attributable to linkage disequilibrium, but an unknown experimental factor could not be ruled out. V-gene and J-gene trimming of TCR beta chains was associated with a missense DCLRE1C variant in a later genetic analysis, and the association was replicated in an independent cohort. Because counts were too low, more than 15 rarely observed V segments, including chromosome 9 orphons, were excluded from the earlier analysis of a few hundred of the donors. For the cohort, immune exposure information was limited to CMV serostatus. According to a later genetic analysis, donors in an Asian-associated ancestry cluster had fewer N-insertions in productive TCRs than the roughly 700-donor mean. When HLA alleles, especially DR and DQ, strongly co-occurred, attributing TCR associations to individual alleles was difficult. In a later analysis, HLA-associated TCR beta chains showed more clonal expansion and lower generation probabilities than non-associated chains that were equally common. In both the original and validation cohorts, the classifier was reported to diagnose cytomegalovirus status with high specificity and sensitivity.

Turning to this clone: The antigen it binds to is not known. The input lacks base qualities; no much larger clone sits a single base away.

Library preparation was by the immunoSEQ multiplex PCR assay. The multiplex PCR relied on a mix of 60 forward primers for TCR Vbeta segments and 13 reverse primers for TCR Jbeta segments. The CDR3 region of rearranged TCR beta genes was amplified from genomic DNA by a multiplex PCR assay. Amplified TCR beta libraries were sequenced as 87-base-pair reads on the Illumina HiSeq System. The published analysis was carried out like this. A later analysis tallied around 82 million unique TCR beta chains across the 640 or so repertoires, and 10 million to 11 million of those chains were shared by two or more donors. To remove PCR and sequencing errors, raw reads were error-corrected and collapsed into unique sequences using a nearest-neighbor algorithm that merged closely related sequences. V, D and J gene segments were assigned by aligning CDR3 sequences to IMGT reference sequences. Each retained sequence needed at least a six-nucleotide match to both a V gene segment and a J gene segment. Rearrangements were classified as productive when the CDR3 lacked stop codons and remained in frame with V and J, and all other rearrangements were classified as non-productive. Following IMGT convention, CDR3 was defined as the stretch from the second conserved V-encoded cysteine up to the conserved J-encoded phenylalanine. Sequences without an unambiguous match to a single V gene segment were excluded from the earlier analysis of about 640 of the donors. An earlier analysis of several hundred of the donors called V segments functional above 56.7% productive rearrangements and segregating when the between-donor standard deviation exceeded 5%. A statistical classification framework was built for diagnosing cytomegalovirus status from the catalog of TCR beta chain sequences. In a later analysis, TCR nucleotide sequences were compared against IMGT/GENE-DB human TR gene sequences so that V and J genes could be assigned. In a later analysis, CDR3 sequences and most-parsimonious VDJ recombination scenarios were assigned using the TCRdist pipeline. In a later analysis, every TCR beta chain was defined by the combination of its CDR3 amino acid sequence and its V-gene family, and reads without a unique V-gene family were dropped. A later analysis removed nearly 600 highly shared, low-generation-probability nucleotide sequences to deal with suspected cross-contamination and a sequencing artifact. A later analysis calculated a clonal expansion index for each public chain from normalized within-repertoire ranks of inferred template counts. Generation probabilities in a later analysis came from a VDJ recombination model fitted to out-of-frame rearrangements, and those results were checked against IGoR. A later analysis scored TCR-TCR, TCR-HLA and TCR-CMV co-occurrence with hypergeometric tests, applying a repertoire-size bias correction to TCR pairs. To estimate false discovery rates, a later analysis permuted the HLA or CMV assignments 20 times. In a later analysis, co-occurring TCRs were grouped using DBSCAN, with TCRdist sequence similarity added in when clustering inside HLA-allele-positive subsets. Co-occurrence clustering excluded repertoires with fewer than 30,000 or more than 120,000 public chains, plus five with anomalous nucleotide sharing. The immuneACCESS repertoire file appears here via TCRdb, limited to in-frame rearrangements. These files lack a portion of the clones; in checked studies, under half of the deficit traces to unresolved V genes, and the cause of the others is not known. For V, J and clone size, that table is used; D and trimming come from the DNA. Here the sample has 250,000 to 350,000 clones; roughly two thirds occur a single time. The top ten clonotypes cover under 3% of the sample.

The cohort consisted of hundreds of healthy bone marrow donors. At the time of sampling, all cohort members were nominally healthy, though unrecorded immune exposures were likely present. The donor tested CMV seronegative, placing the donor among the 352 seronegative members of the cohort. A peripheral blood sample was provided by each donor, and peripheral blood mononuclear cells were used for TCR beta sequencing. The Qiagen DNeasy Blood Extraction Kit was used to extract genomic DNA from the blood cell samples. The TCR originated in a female donor in good health and CMV-seronegative. The sample comprised PBMCs.

The DNA sequence reads TGCGCCAGCAGCCTACCCCGGACAGGCTTGAACACTGAAGCTTTCTTT. Translated, this is CASSLPRTGLNTEAFF. The chain was built from TRBV5-1 and TRBJ1-1, and 7 junctional nucleotides match TRBD1. Measured from the cysteine to the phenylalanine, the CDR3 is 16 residues long. Of all the DNA, just the CDR3 is kept, 48 bases in frame from base 1. V has 4 bases trimmed and J has 0 bases trimmed; junction bases matching no gene number 9. In the germline V gene, CDR1 corresponds to SGHRS and CDR2 to YFSETQ. The full variable domain, with segments outside the CDR3 supplied by the reference TRBV5-1 and TRBJ1-1 proteins, appears as KAGVTQTPRYLIKTRGQQVTLSCSPISGHRSVSWYQQTPGQGLQFLFEYFSETQRNKGNFPGRFSGRQFSNSRSEMNVSTLELGDSALYLCASSLPRTGLNTEAFFGQGTRLTVV.